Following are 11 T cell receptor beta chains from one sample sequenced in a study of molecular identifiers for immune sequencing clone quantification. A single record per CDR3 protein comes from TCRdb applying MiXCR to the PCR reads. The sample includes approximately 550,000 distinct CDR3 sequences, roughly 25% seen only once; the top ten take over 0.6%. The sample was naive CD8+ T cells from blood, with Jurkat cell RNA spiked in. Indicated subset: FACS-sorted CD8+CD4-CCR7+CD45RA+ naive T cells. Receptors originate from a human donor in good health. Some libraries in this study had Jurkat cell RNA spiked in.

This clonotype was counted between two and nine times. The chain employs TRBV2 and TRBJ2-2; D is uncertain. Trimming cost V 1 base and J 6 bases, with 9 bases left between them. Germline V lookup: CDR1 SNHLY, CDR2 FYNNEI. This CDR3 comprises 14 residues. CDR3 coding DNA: TGTGCCAGCAGTGAAGGAGGTGGATCCGGGGAGCTGTTTTTT. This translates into CASSEGGGSGELFF.

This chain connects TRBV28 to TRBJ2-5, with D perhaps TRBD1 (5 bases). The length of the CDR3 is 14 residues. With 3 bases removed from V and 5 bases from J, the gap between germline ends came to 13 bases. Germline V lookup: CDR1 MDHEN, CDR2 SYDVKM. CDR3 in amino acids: CASSFFQGRETQYF. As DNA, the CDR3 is TGTGCCAGCAGTTTTTTTCAGGGAAGGGAGACCCAGTACTTC.

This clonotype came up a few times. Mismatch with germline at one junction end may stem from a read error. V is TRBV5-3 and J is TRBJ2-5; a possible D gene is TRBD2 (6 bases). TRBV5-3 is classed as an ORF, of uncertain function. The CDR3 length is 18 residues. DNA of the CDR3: TGTGCCAGCAGCTTGGCCTGGGAACGGGAGAGTGATCAAGAGACCCAGTACTTC. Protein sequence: CASSLAWERESDQETQYF.

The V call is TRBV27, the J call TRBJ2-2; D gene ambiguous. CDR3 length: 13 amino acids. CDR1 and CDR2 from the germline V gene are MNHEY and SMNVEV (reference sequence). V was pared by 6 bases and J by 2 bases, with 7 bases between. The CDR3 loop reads CASRLINTGELFF. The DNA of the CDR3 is TGTGCCAGCAGGTTAATAAACACCGGGGAGCTGTTTTTT.

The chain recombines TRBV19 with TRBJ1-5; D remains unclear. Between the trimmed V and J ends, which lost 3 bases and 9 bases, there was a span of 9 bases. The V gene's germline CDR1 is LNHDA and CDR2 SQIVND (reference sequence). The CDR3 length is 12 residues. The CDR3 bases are TGTGCCAGTAGTATCTCGTGGTCGCCCCAGCATTTT. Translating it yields CASSISWSPQHF.

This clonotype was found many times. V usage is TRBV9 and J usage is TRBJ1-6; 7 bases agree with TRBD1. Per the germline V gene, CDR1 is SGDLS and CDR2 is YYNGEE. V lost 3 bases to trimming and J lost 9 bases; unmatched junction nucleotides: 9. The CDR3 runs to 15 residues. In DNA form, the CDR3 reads TGTGCCAGCAGCGCCCGGGACAGCACCTTTTCACCCCTCCACTTT. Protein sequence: CASSARDSTFSPLHF.

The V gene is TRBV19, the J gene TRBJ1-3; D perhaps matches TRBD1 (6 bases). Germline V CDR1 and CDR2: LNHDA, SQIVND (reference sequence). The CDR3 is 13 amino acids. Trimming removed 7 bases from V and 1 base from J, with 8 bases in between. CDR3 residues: CASTGASGNTIYF. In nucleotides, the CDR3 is TGTGCCAGTACAGGGGCATCTGGAAACACCATATATTTT.

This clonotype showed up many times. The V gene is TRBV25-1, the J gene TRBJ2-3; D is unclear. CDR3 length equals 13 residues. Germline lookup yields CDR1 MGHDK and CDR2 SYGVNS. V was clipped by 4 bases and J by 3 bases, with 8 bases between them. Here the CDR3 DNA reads TGTGCCAGCAGTGCCTCCTATACAGATACGCAGTATTTT. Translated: CASSASYTDTQYF.

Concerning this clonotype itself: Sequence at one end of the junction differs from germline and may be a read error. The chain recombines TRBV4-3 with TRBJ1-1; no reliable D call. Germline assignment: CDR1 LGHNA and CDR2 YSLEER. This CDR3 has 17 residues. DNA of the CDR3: TGCGCCAGCAGCCACTACCGAGGGTCGGGCATGAACACTGAAGCTCTCTTT. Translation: CASSHYRGSGMNTEALF.

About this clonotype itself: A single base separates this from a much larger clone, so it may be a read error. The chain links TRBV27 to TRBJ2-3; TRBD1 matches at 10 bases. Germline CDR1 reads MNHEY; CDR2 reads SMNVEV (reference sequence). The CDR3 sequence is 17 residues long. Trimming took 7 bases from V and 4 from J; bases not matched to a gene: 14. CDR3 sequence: CASNDGQGVLGADTQYF. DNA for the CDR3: TGTGCCAGCAATGATGGACAGGGGGTATTAGGGGCAGATACGCAGTATTTT.

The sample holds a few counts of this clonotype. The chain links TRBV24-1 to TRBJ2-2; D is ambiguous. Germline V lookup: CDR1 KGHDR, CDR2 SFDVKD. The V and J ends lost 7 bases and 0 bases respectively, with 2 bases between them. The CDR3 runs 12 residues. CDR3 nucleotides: TGTGCCACCAGGGCGAACACCGGGGAGCTGTTTTTT. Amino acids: CATRANTGELFF.